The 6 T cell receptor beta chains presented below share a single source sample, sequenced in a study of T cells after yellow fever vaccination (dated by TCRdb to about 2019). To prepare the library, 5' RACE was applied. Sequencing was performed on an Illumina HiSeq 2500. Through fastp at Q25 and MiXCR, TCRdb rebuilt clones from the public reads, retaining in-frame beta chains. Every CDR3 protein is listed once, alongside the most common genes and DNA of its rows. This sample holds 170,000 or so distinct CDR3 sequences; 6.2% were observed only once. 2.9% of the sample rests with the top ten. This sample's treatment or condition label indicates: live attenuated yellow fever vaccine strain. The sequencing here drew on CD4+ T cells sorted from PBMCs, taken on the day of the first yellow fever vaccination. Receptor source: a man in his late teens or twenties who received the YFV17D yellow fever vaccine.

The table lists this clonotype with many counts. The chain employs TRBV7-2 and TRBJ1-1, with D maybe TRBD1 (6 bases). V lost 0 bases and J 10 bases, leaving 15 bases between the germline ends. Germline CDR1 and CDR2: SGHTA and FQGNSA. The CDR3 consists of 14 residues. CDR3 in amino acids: CASSLADSLKAAFF. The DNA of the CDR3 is TGTGCCAGCAGCTTAGCGGACAGCCTAAAGGCAGCTTTCTTT. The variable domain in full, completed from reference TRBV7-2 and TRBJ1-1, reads GAGVSQSPSNKVTEKGKDVELRCDPISGHTALYWYRQSLGQGLEFLIYFQGNSAPDKSGLPSDRFSAERTGGSVSTLTIQRTQQEDSAVYLCASSLADSLKAAFFGQGTRLTVV.

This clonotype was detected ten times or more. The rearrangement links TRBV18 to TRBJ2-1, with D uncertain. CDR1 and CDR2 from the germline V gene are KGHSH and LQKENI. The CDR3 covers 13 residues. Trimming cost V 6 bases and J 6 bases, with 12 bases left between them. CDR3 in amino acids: CASSPGQSNEQFF. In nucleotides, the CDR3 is TGTGCCAGCTCCCCCGGCCAGTCCAATGAGCAGTTCTTC.

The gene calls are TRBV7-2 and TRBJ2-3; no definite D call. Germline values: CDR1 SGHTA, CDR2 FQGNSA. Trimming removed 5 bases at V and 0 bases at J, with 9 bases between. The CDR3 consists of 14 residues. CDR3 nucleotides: TGTGCCAGCAGCCCCACGCCTAGCACAGATACGCAGTATTTT. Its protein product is CASSPTPSTDTQYF.

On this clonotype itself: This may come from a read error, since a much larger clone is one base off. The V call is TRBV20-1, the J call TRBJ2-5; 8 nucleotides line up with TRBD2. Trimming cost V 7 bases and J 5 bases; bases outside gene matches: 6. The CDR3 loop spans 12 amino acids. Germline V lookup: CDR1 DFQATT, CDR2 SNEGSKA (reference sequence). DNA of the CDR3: TGCAGTGACTCGACTAGCGACGAGACCCAGTACTTC. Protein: CSDSTSDETQYF.

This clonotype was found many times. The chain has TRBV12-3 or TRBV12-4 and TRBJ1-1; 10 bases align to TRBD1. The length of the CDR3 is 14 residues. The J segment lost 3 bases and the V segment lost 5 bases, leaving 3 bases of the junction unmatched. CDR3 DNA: TGTGCCAGCAGTCGGACAGGGGGGGACACTGAAGCTTTCTTT. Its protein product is CASSRTGGDTEAFF.

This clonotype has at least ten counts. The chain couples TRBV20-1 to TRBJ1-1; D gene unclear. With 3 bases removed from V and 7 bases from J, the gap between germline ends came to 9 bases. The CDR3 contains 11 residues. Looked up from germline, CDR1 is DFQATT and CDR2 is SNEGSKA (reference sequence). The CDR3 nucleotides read TGCAGTGCTAGTCCTACCAATGAAGCTTTCTTT. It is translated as CSASPTNEAFF.